What follows are 26 T cell receptor beta chains derived from one specimen sequenced in a study of monozygotic twins with inflammatory bowel disease (dated by TCRdb to the late 2010s). The library was produced with 5' RACE. Data came from an Illumina HiSeq 2500. TCRdb reprocessed the reads, reporting each CDR3 protein sequence once and no DNA. The sample table gives approximately 400,000 distinct CDR3 sequences. 2% to 3% of the sample is in the top ten clones. The sample taken for sequencing was blood. These receptors came from a human donor with ulcerative colitis or Crohn's disease, or a healthy co-twin of an affected twin (not recorded which).

This rearrangement joins TRBV12-3 or TRBV12-4 to TRBJ1-1; the D call from TCRdb, TRBD1, cannot be confirmed without DNA. CDR3 size: 14 residues. The CDR3 reads CASLLGAANTEAFF.

The rearrangement joins TRBV18 to TRBJ2-1; lacking DNA, the TRBD2 call made by TCRdb goes unchecked. The germline gives CDR1 KGHSH, CDR2 LQKENI. The CDR3 is made up of 11 amino acids. CDR3 amino acids: CASSPKAQQFF.

The gene calls are TRBV6-6 and TRBJ1-3; as DNA is missing, the TRBD1 call by TCRdb cannot be tested. Germline loops: CDR1 MNHNY, CDR2 SVGAGI (reference sequence). This CDR3 region has 14 residues. The CDR3: CASSYGTGIHTIYF.

The chain is built from TRBV3-1 and TRBJ1-1. This CDR3 has 15 amino acids. Germline CDR1 LGHDT, CDR2 YNNKEL (reference sequence). This chain's CDR3 is CASSPQDRMNTEAFF.

The rearrangement uses TRBV18 and TRBJ2-2; TCRdb gives TRBD1 as the D gene, but with no DNA this cannot be confirmed. Germline V CDR1 and CDR2: KGHSH, LQKENI. This CDR3 has 17 residues. CDR3 protein: CASSPGLGSDSAGELFF.

The chain joins TRBV12-3 or TRBV12-4 to TRBJ2-6. The CDR3 runs to 18 residues. CDR3 residues: CASSLALGQGSGANVLTF.

V gene TRBV12-3 or TRBV12-4 combines with J gene TRBJ1-2. The CDR3 totals 13 residues. The CDR3 loop reads CASSFQEDYGYTF.

This chain uses TRBV7-9 with TRBJ2-7; the D call from TCRdb, TRBD1, cannot be confirmed without DNA. Germline CDR1 and CDR2: SEHNR and FQNEAQ (reference sequence). The CDR3 consists of 15 residues. The CDR3 region is CASSLLGTDSYEQYF.

CDR3 sequence: CASSQEDEQFF. The rearrangement uses TRBV4-2 and TRBJ2-1. Germline V CDR1 and CDR2: LGHNA, YNFKEQ. The CDR3 totals 11 residues.

This chain uses TRBV11-2 with TRBJ2-2. From germline, CDR1 is SGHAT and CDR2 FQNNGV. The CDR3 extends over 12 amino acids. The CDR3: CASSRATGELFF.

This sequence joins TRBV7-9 and TRBJ1-2. The CDR3 covers 15 residues. The germline V gene encodes CDR1 SEHNR and CDR2 FQNEAQ (reference sequence). The CDR3 sequence is CASSTQTAGYPTLFF.

CDR3 loop: CASSQEVFYEQYF. This chain uses TRBV4-2 with TRBJ2-7. This CDR3 comprises 13 residues. CDR1 and CDR2 from the germline V gene are LGHNA and YNFKEQ.

The chain is built from TRBV29-1 and TRBJ2-2. The length of the CDR3 is 14 residues. Per the germline V gene, CDR1 is SQVTM and CDR2 is ANQGSEA. The CDR3 reads CSARTVRNTGELFF.

The chain links TRBV7-3 to TRBJ2-2. CDR3 length equals 14 residues. Germline values: CDR1 SGHTA, CDR2 FQGTGA. Here the CDR3 reads CASSLIVNTGELFF. Full variable domain (remainder filled in from reference TRBV7-3 and TRBJ2-2): GAGVSQTPSNKVTEKGKYVELRCDPISGHTALYWYRQSLGQGPEFLIYFQGTGAADDSGLPNDRFFAVRPEGSVSTLKIQRTERGDSAVYLCASSLIVNTGELFFGEGSRLTVL.

This chain's CDR3 is CASSRGIGGGYTF. V usage is TRBV6-5 and J usage is TRBJ1-2; TCRdb's assignment of TRBD1 cannot be checked, as there is no DNA. The CDR3 runs 13 residues. The germline V gene encodes CDR1 MNHEY and CDR2 SVGAGI.

The rearrangement links TRBV29-1 to TRBJ2-7. This CDR3 has 12 amino acids. Looked up from germline, CDR1 is SQVTM and CDR2 is ANQGSEA. CDR3: CSVGVVGYEQYF.

The gene calls are TRBV6-5 and TRBJ1-6; TCRdb gives TRBD1 as the D gene, but with no DNA this cannot be confirmed. Germline V CDR1 and CDR2: MNHEY, SVGAGI. CDR3 size: 15 residues. The CDR3 here is CASSYSREGDSPLHF.

V and J are TRBV7-9 and TRBJ2-1. The CDR3 spans 12 residues. The germline V gene encodes CDR1 SEHNR and CDR2 FQNEAQ (reference sequence). The CDR3 protein is CASSLSKGEQFF.

The genes are TRBV7-9 and TRBJ1-4; TCRdb outputs TRBD1, but without DNA this stays unchecked. From germline, CDR1 is SEHNR and CDR2 FQNEAQ (reference sequence). The CDR3 covers 15 residues. This CDR3 is CASSGEGAPNEKLFF.

The rearrangement joins TRBV27 to TRBJ2-7; TCRdb names TRBD1, which stays unverified in the absence of DNA. This CDR3 contains 12 residues. The germline gives CDR1 MNHEY, CDR2 SMNVEV (reference sequence). CDR3 loop: CASSSPWGEQYF.

The chain has TRBV5-1 and TRBJ2-3. The CDR3 sequence is 12 residues long. Looked up from germline, CDR1 is SGHRS and CDR2 is YFSETQ. The CDR3 is CASSLAGDTQYF.

The J gene is TRBJ2-7, the V gene TRBV11-1; as DNA is missing, the TRBD1 call by TCRdb cannot be tested. This CDR3 contains 18 residues. CDR1 and CDR2 from the germline V gene are SGHAT and FQDESV (reference sequence). CDR3: CASSHRVLGTGTSYEQYF.

V is TRBV7-2 and J is TRBJ2-2; TCRdb picks TRBD1, but there is no DNA to check that call. There are 15 residues in the CDR3. Germline V gene data show CDR1 as SGHTA and CDR2 as FQGNSA. The CDR3 sequence: CASSQRGTDTGELFF.

The chain employs TRBV14 and TRBJ2-7; TCRdb picks TRBD2, but there is no DNA to check that call. There are 15 residues in the CDR3. Germline V gene lookup returns CDR1 SGHDN and CDR2 FVKESK. CDR3: CASSQRGGSFYEQYF.

V is TRBV2 and J is TRBJ2-3; the D call of TRBD1 rests on TCRdb alone, since no DNA is present to check it. CDR3 length: 13 residues. CDR1 and CDR2 from the germline V gene are SNHLY and FYNNEI. The CDR3 reads CASTPGATDTQYF.

The chain joins TRBV19 to TRBJ1-5; TCRdb outputs TRBD1, but without DNA this stays unchecked. Germline CDR1 and CDR2: LNHDA and SQIVND (reference sequence). This CDR3 has 15 amino acids. The CDR3 sequence is CASIEGANSNQPQHF. The whole variable domain, remainder taken from reference TRBV19 and TRBJ1-5, is DGGITQSPKYLFRKEGQNVTLSCEQNLNHDAMYWYRQDPGQGLRLIYYSQIVNDFQKGDIAEGYSVSREKKESFPLTVTSAQKNPTAFYLCASIEGANSNQPQHFGDGTRLSIL.